What follows are 13 T cell receptor beta chains derived from one specimen sequenced in a study of identical twins. TCRdb passed the 5' RACE reads through MiXCR, listing each CDR3 protein once. The table has around 500,000 distinct CDR3 sequences, over 12% seen once; the top ten hold about 0.54%. This sample also belongs to another study, concerning yellow fever vaccine responses in identical twins.

The sample taken for sequencing was CD4+ T cells sorted from blood. The receptor source for this set is a woman under 30 in good health.

The chain has TRBV7-2 and TRBJ1-2; 9 positions agree with TRBD1. CDR1 is SGHTA, CDR2 FQGNSA, per germline. There are 15 residues in the CDR3. V trimming: 1 base; J trimming: 3 bases; junction bases outside the gene matches: 3. CDR3 region: CASSLGTGVDYGYTF. In nucleotides, the CDR3 is TGTGCCAGCAGCTTAGGGACAGGGGTGGACTATGGCTACACCTTC.

This clonotype was picked up a small number of times. The rearrangement links TRBV5-6 to TRBJ2-1; perhaps D is TRBD1 or TRBD2 (5 bases each). The CDR3 consists of 18 residues. Germline-derived CDR1 and CDR2 are SGHDT and YYEEEE. Trimming shortened V by 0 bases and J by 2 bases, and 18 bases separated the two germline ends. In DNA, the CDR3 is TGTGCCAGCAGCTTGGGATTGCTGGGGCGGGTTACCTACAATGAGCAGTTCTTC. Its translation is CASSLGLLGRVTYNEQFF.

This rearrangement joins TRBV15 to TRBJ2-5; a weak D match, TRBD2 (5 bases). V was trimmed by 2 bases and J by 2 bases, leaving 15 bases between them. CDR3 length equals 16 residues. The V gene's germline CDR1 is LNHNV and CDR2 YYDKDF (reference sequence). DNA of the CDR3: TGTGCCACCAGCAGAACGGGGAAATTGGGACAAGAGACCCAGTACTTC. Residues: CATSRTGKLGQETQYF.

This clonotype was seen many times. This chain joins TRBV5-1 and TRBJ2-1, with D possibly TRBD2 on 6 matching bases. The CDR3 totals 13 residues. V dropped 5 bases and J dropped 8 bases, with 14 bases sitting between them. CDR1 is SGHRS, CDR2 YFSETQ, per germline. This CDR3 is CASRAGIGDEQFF. In DNA, the CDR3 is TGCGCCAGCAGGGCGGGAATAGGCGATGAGCAGTTCTTC.

There are a few counts of this clonotype. The chain joins TRBV7-2 to TRBJ2-1, with 10 bases lining up with TRBD1. V was pared by 0 bases and J by 10 bases, with 6 bases of the junction left unmatched. The CDR3 is 15 residues long. Germline lookup yields CDR1 SGHTA and CDR2 FQGNSA. For the CDR3, the DNA is TGTGCCAGCAGCTTAGCCCCCGGACAGGGGGAGGAGCAGTTCTTC. Protein sequence: CASSLAPGQGEEQFF. Based on the CDR3 plus reference TRBV7-2 and TRBJ2-1, the full variable domain is GAGVSQSPSNKVTEKGKDVELRCDPISGHTALYWYRQSLGQGLEFLIYFQGNSAPDKSGLPSDRFSAERTGGSVSTLTIQRTQQEDSAVYLCASSLAPGQGEEQFFGPGTRLTVL.

This rearrangement joins TRBV12-3 or TRBV12-4 to TRBJ1-2; 8 bases are shared with TRBD1. The CDR3 covers 14 residues. The J segment lost 5 bases and the V segment lost 5 bases, leaving 7 bases of the junction unmatched. This CDR3 reads CASSQGALRYGYTF. The CDR3 DNA reads TGTGCCAGCAGTCAGGGGGCCCTTAGGTATGGCTACACCTTC.

This clonotype was observed a few times. The chain employs TRBV15 and TRBJ2-7, with a possible D match to TRBD1 (6 bases). Germline CDR1 reads LNHNV; CDR2 reads YYDKDF (reference sequence). The germline V and J ends were trimmed by 0 bases and 10 bases, with 22 bases remaining between them. The CDR3 is 16 amino acids. The CDR3 sequence is CATSRDRAQGGSLQYF. The CDR3 DNA sequence: TGTGCCACCAGCAGAGATCGTGCACAGGGCGGCTCCCTTCAGTACTTC.

Ten or more counts support this clonotype. This chain uses TRBV5-1 with TRBJ2-7; possibly TRBD1 for D (5 bases). From germline, CDR1 is SGHRS and CDR2 YFSETQ. Trimming left V 2 bases short and J 6 bases short, with 9 bases between. This CDR3 region has 12 residues. In DNA form, the CDR3 reads TGCGCCAGCAGCTTACAGGTGGGCGAGCAGTACTTC. It codes for CASSLQVGEQYF.

This clonotype came up a few times. This chain links TRBV5-5 with TRBJ2-1; 11 bases agree with TRBD2. CDR1 is SGHKS and CDR2 is YYEKEE in the germline V gene (reference sequence). The ends lost 4 bases at V and 10 bases at J; junction bases unmatched: 16. The length of the CDR3 is 17 residues. CDR3 protein: CASSPELAGDLLKEQFF. CDR3 coding DNA: TGTGCCAGCAGCCCCGAACTAGCGGGAGACCTCCTCAAAGAGCAGTTCTTC.

The V call is TRBV6-6, the J call TRBJ1-2; D may be TRBD1 (5 bases). This CDR3 spans 13 amino acids. Germline CDR1 MNHNY, CDR2 SVGAGI (reference sequence). V lost 6 bases and J 8 bases, leaving 16 bases between the germline ends. The CDR3 protein is CASSPQGAGGYTF. In nucleotides, the CDR3 is TGTGCCAGCAGCCCCCAGGGAGCTGGGGGCTACACCTTC.

CDR3 protein: CASSESGTNTGELFF. The CDR3 coding sequence is TGCGCCAGCAGCGAGAGCGGCACGAACACCGGGGAGCTGTTTTTT. The rearrangement uses TRBV5-1 and TRBJ2-2, with D perhaps TRBD2 (5 bases). CDR3 size: 15 residues. Germline CDR1 and CDR2: SGHRS and YFSETQ. V shed 4 bases and J shed 0 bases, with 10 bases lying between them.

The table lists this clonotype with a few counts. V is TRBV6-1 and J is TRBJ2-7; the match to TRBD2 covers 7 bases. J was trimmed by 0 bases and V by 6 bases; bases with no gene match: 14. Germline V lookup: CDR1 MNHNS, CDR2 SASEGT. The CDR3 totals 17 residues. In DNA form, the CDR3 reads TGTGCCAGCAGCCCACCCCCCCCAGCGGGGAACTCCTACGAGCAGTACTTC. It specifies CASSPPPPAGNSYEQYF.

At least ten counts were recorded for this clonotype. The gene calls are TRBV7-9 and TRBJ2-7, with D hard to call. This CDR3 contains 14 residues. Trimming pared 2 bases from V and 4 bases from J, leaving 12 bases between. Germline V CDR1 and CDR2: SEHNR, FQNEAQ (reference sequence). The CDR3 spells CASSLPPKGYEQYF. The CDR3 nucleotides are TGTGCCAGCAGCTTACCTCCTAAGGGATACGAGCAGTACTTC.